Listed below are T cell receptor beta chains from one sample, sequenced in a study of blood T cells in healthy people across ages. MiXCR, run by TCRdb on the 5' RACE reads, gives a single entry per CDR3 protein. Of 980,000 or so distinct CDR3 sequences listed, around 48% are singletons. Sequencing used blood. The source of these receptors is a man between 25 and 39 years old in good health. Each CDR3 is given without its conserved first and last residue. A D gene is named only where the DNA matches it firmly.

J gene: TRBJ2-7
D gene: -
V gene: TRBV4-3
CDR3 protein: ASSQDRWGRNEQY

J gene: TRBJ1-5
D gene: TRBD1
V gene: TRBV6-1
CDR3 protein: ASSLRTQGSNQPQH

J gene: TRBJ2-7
D gene: -
V gene: TRBV3-1
CDR3 protein: ASSQDLVAAYEQY

J gene: TRBJ2-3
D gene: -
V gene: TRBV7-9
CDR3 protein: ASSYRDFHTDTQY

J gene: TRBJ2-2
D gene: TRBD2
V gene: TRBV30
CDR3 protein: ACLAGGYTGELF

J gene: TRBJ2-1
D gene: TRBD1
V gene: TRBV20-1
CDR3 protein: SAPLGQGGCEQF

J gene: TRBJ2-2
D gene: -
V gene: TRBV30
CDR3 protein: AWTGTGELF

J gene: TRBJ2-7
D gene: -
V gene: TRBV5-1
CDR3 protein: ASSTQDGTYEQY

J gene: TRBJ1-5
D gene: -
V gene: TRBV9
CDR3 protein: ASSVTGQQPQH

J gene: TRBJ2-7
D gene: TRBD1
V gene: TRBV11-3
CDR3 protein: ASSLVRDSDSYEQY

J gene: TRBJ1-2
D gene: -
V gene: TRBV20-1
CDR3 protein: SAWGLLYGYT

J gene: TRBJ2-7
D gene: -
V gene: TRBV7-2
CDR3 protein: ASSLLGKNSYEQY

J gene: TRBJ2-3
D gene: -
V gene: TRBV5-1
CDR3 protein: ASSETDPSTDTQY

J gene: TRBJ2-5
D gene: TRBD2
V gene: TRBV29-1
CDR3 protein: SAASGGRQETQY

J gene: TRBJ2-3
D gene: TRBD2
V gene: TRBV7-2
CDR3 protein: ASSPRSGGARDTQY

J gene: TRBJ2-5
D gene: -
V gene: TRBV12-3/TRBV12-4
CDR3 protein: ASSFAAGSTETQY

J gene: TRBJ1-6
D gene: TRBD1
V gene: TRBV7-2
CDR3 protein: ASSLASAGGGSPLH

J gene: TRBJ2-7
D gene: TRBD1
V gene: TRBV10-3
CDR3 protein: AITSEFGTGGLYEQY

J gene: TRBJ2-5
D gene: TRBD2
V gene: TRBV20-1
CDR3 protein: SASRGGQRGQETQY

J gene: TRBJ2-7
D gene: TRBD2
V gene: TRBV3-1
CDR3 protein: ASSLLPRGFAYEQY